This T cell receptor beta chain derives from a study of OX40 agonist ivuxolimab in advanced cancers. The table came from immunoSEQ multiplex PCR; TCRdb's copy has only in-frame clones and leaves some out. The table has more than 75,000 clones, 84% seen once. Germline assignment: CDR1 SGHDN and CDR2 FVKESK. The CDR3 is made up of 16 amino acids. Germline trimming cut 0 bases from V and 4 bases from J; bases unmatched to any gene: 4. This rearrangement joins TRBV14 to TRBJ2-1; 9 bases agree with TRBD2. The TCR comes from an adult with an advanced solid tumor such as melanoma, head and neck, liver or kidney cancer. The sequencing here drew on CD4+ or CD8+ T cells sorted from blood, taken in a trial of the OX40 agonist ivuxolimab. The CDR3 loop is CASSQDWRGGYNEQFF. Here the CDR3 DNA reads TGTGCCAGCAGCCAAGATTGGCGGGGGGGTTACAATGAGCAGTTCTTC.